These T cell receptor beta chains were read from a single sample in a study of beta chain features in type 1 diabetes. Some clones are missing from TCRdb's copy, which holds only in-frame ones; the method was immunoSEQ multiplex PCR. Of 220,000 or so clones listed, about 63% are singletons. The sequenced sample was naive CD4+ T cells from blood. Every receptor here comes from a man aged 30 to 45 in good health. Each CDR3 is given with its conserved first and last residue. The D gene is left open where the match is weak. For some rows the clone size is stated as once, few or many, or as a class when expanded; others skip it.

cdr3_nt	cdr3_aa	clone_size	d_call	j_call	v_call
TGTGCCAGCAGCACAGGGTTGGAGGGGAGAAACATTCAGTACTTC	CASSTGLEGRNIQYF	-	-	TRBJ2-4	TRBV9
TGTGCCACCAGCAGCGCCGGGACAGGGGTAAAGAAGGAGCTGTTTTTT	CATSSAGTGVKKELFF	few	TRBD1	TRBJ2-2	TRBV15
TGTGCCAGCAGCCAAGTGAAAGGGATTGGGGAGACCCAGTACTTC	CASSQVKGIGETQYF	few	-	TRBJ2-5	TRBV14
TGTGCCAGCAGCCCAACTGAGACCCAGTACTTC	CASSPTETQYF	-	-	TRBJ2-5	TRBV7-9
TGCGCCAGCAGTCGGGATCTCACCTACGAGCAGTACTTC	CASSRDLTYEQYF	-	-	TRBJ2-7	TRBV10-1
TGCAGCGTTGAAGACTCGGCCTACACTGAAGCTTTCTTT	CSVEDSAYTEAFF	-	-	TRBJ1-1	TRBV29-1
TGTGCCACCAGCAGTGACGGGGGTCATGAGCAGTTCTTC	CATSSDGGHEQFF	-	-	TRBJ2-1	TRBV15
TGTGCCAGCAGACCAGCCGGGACAGCGGCGGGCACAGATACGCAGTATTTT	CASRPAGTAAGTDTQYF	-	TRBD1	TRBJ2-3	TRBV28
TGTGCCAGCAGCAGAGGGAATAGCGGGAGGGCCGGGGCTTCGCAGTATTTT	CASSRGNSGRAGASQYF	-	TRBD2	TRBJ2-3	TRBV9
TGTGCCAGCAGTTTAAGACTAGCGGGAGGATATGAGCAGTTCTTC	CASSLRLAGGYEQFF	-	TRBD2	TRBJ2-1	TRBV28
TGTGCCAGCACCACAAGGCTAGCGAGCTCCTACGAGCAGTACTTC	CASTTRLASSYEQYF	-	-	TRBJ2-7	TRBV28
TGTGCCAGCAACCCTCTTGGGGGGACTGAGCAGTTCTTC	CASNPLGGTEQFF	-	-	TRBJ2-1	TRBV9
TGTGCCAGCAGTTTAACTAGCGGCTCCTACAATGAGCAGTTCTTC	CASSLTSGSYNEQFF	once	TRBD2	TRBJ2-1	TRBV28
TGTGCCAGCAGCCCCCGGGGTCAAGTAGGCGCTTTCTTT	CASSPRGQVGAFF	-	-	TRBJ1-1	TRBV5-4
TGTGCCAGCAGCTTAGGTGGCGGCAATGAGCAGTTCTTC	CASSLGGGNEQFF	-	-	TRBJ2-1	TRBV11-2
TGTGCCAGCAGGGCTGACTCTGGAAACACCATATATTTT	CASRADSGNTIYF	-	-	TRBJ1-3	TRBV2
TGTGCCAGCAGCAAACGCGGGACTAGTGAGACCCAGTACTTC	CASSKRGTSETQYF	-	TRBD2	TRBJ2-5	TRBV7-2
TGCGCCAGCAGTCGCCACACAGGGACCGGGTACGGCTACACCTTC	CASSRHTGTGYGYTF	-	-	TRBJ1-2	TRBV23-1
TGTGCCTGGAGTCGGCGGTCAAATCAGCCCCAGCATTTT	CAWSRRSNQPQHF	-	-	TRBJ1-5	TRBV30
TGTGCCAGCAGTAGAGGGGGAAACACCGGGGAGCTGTTTTTT	CASSRGGNTGELFF	once	-	TRBJ2-2	TRBV6-5
TGTGCCAGCAGCCTCCAAAACGTCAATGAGCTGTTTTTT	CASSLQNVNELFF	-	-	TRBJ2-2	TRBV11-2
TGTGCCAGCAAGAATCAGGTTTACGACGAGCAGTACTTC	CASKNQVYDEQYF	-	-	TRBJ2-7	TRBV7-2
TGTGCCAGCAGTGAAGCGGTGAAAGGGAGTGGGGCCAACGTCCTGACTTTC	CASSEAVKGSGANVLTF	-	-	TRBJ2-6	TRBV6-1
TGTGCCTGGAGTGGAGGGGGCCAAGAGACCCAGTACTTC	CAWSGGGQETQYF	-	-	TRBJ2-5	TRBV30
TGTGCCTGGAGTGGATTAGGTCAGCCCCAGCATTTT	CAWSGLGQPQHF	-	-	TRBJ1-5	TRBV30
TGCGCCAGCAGCCAACCCACTGGGAGCGGGAGAAGTCGAGAGCAGTACTTC	CASSQPTGSGRSREQYF	-	TRBD2	TRBJ2-7	TRBV4-1
TGTGCCAGCAACTCGGAGACCCAGTACTTC	CASNSETQYF	-	-	TRBJ2-5	TRBV6-1
TGCGCCAGCAGCTACGAACAGGGCAGGAGCACAGATACGCAGTATTTT	CASSYEQGRSTDTQYF	-	-	TRBJ2-3	TRBV4-1
TGTGCCTGGAATCGCATCTACAACACTGAAGCTTTCTTT	CAWNRIYNTEAFF	-	-	TRBJ1-1	TRBV30
TGTGCCAGCAGCCCCACGGGCGCCATGAAGCAGTTCTTC	CASSPTGAMKQFF	-	-	TRBJ2-1	TRBV9
TGCAGCGCCAAGGGACAGAACACTGAAGCTTTCTTT	CSAKGQNTEAFF	-	-	TRBJ1-1	TRBV29-1
TGCAGCGTTGAGGGAGAAAAGCGGGAGACCGCAGATACGCAGTATTTT	CSVEGEKRETADTQYF	few	TRBD2	TRBJ2-3	TRBV29-1
TGTGCCAGCAGCTTTGGGATAAATGAAGCTTTCTTT	CASSFGINEAFF	-	-	TRBJ1-1	TRBV7-2
TGCAGCGTTGAAGGGGCAGGGGAGTATGGCTACACCTTC	CSVEGAGEYGYTF	few	-	TRBJ1-2	TRBV29-1
TGTGCCAGCAGTGAACTGGTTTCGCGTGCGCAGTATTTT	CASSELVSRAQYF	-	-	TRBJ2-3	TRBV25-1
TGTGCCAGCAGCTATAGGGCGAACACCGGGGAGCTGTTTTTT	CASSYRANTGELFF	-	-	TRBJ2-2	TRBV7-9
TGCAGCGTTGAAGGCGGTAGGGTAAGGGCAGATACGCAGTATTTT	CSVEGGRVRADTQYF	-	-	TRBJ2-3	TRBV29-1
TGTGCCAGCAGCCCAAGACACCCCGGCGCAGATACGCAGTATTTT	CASSPRHPGADTQYF	-	-	TRBJ2-3	TRBV4-2
TGCAGCGTTGATGGGCAACGGACCACTGAAGCTTTCTTT	CSVDGQRTTEAFF	-	-	TRBJ1-1	TRBV29-1
TGTGCCAGCCGGGGACAGGGTGCTGGGGCCAACGTCCTGACTTTC	CASRGQGAGANVLTF	-	TRBD1	TRBJ2-6	TRBV28
TGCGCCAGCAGCTCCCGTGTGACAGAGAGAGACACTGAAGCTTTCTTT	CASSSRVTERDTEAFF	-	-	TRBJ1-1	TRBV4-1
TGTGCCAGCAGTTACGAGCTCCCCGTAGATACCGGGGAGCTGTTTTTT	CASSYELPVDTGELFF	-	-	TRBJ2-2	TRBV6-5